This T cell receptor (beta chain) was found in a study of a mutant IDH1 vaccine in newly diagnosed glioma. Looking at the study overall: Patients came in for eight vaccinations, in weeks 1, 3, 5, 7, 11, 15, 19 and 23. Vaccinations were initiated 4-6 weeks following radiotherapy alone, or were given together with temozolomide cycles. Before enrollment, patients got radiotherapy alone, temozolomide alone, or mostly the combination. Treated patients had a mean age of approximately 41 years and a sex split that was around 60% male and roughly 38% female.

V dropped 5 bases and J dropped 7 bases, with 8 bases sitting between them. Germline V gene data show CDR1 as ENHRY and CDR2 as SYGVKD. The CDR3 spans 12 residues. The table lists this clone with a few counts. Its antigen remains unidentified. Documented time point: week 23, last vaccination. Every vaccination contained 300 ug of the mutant IDH1 20-mer peptide and was paired with topical imiquimod. Libraries were prepared by immunoSEQ multiplex PCR; TCRdb keeps only in-frame clonotypes and omits some of them. The table has about 38,000 clones, roughly 79% seen once. The sample was PBMCs, taken from a glioma patient whose treatment included an IDH1 peptide vaccine. The sequence derives from a man aged 40-50 years with glioma. V and J are TRBV10-3 and TRBJ2-2; the D is unclear. In DNA form, the CDR3 reads TGTGCCATCAGTCCCCTCTTCGGGGAGCTGTTTTTT. It specifies CAISPLFGELFF.